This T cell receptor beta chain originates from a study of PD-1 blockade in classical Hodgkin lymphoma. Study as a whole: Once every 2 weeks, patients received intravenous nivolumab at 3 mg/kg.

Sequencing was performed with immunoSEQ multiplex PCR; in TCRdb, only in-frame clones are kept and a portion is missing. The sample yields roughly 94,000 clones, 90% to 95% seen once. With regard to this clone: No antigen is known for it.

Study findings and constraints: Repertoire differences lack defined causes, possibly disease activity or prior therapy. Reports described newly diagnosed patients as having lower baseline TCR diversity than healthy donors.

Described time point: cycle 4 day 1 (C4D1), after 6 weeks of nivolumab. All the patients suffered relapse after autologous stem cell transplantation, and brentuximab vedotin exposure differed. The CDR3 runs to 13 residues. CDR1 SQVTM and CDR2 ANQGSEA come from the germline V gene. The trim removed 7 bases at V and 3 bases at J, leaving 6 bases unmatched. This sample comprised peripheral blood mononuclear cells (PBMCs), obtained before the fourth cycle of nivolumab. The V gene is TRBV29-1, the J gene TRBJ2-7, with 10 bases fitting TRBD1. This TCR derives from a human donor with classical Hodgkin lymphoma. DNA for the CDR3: TGCAGCGGGGGGACAGGGGCAGGCTACGAGCAGTACTTC. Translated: CSGGTGAGYEQYF.